This TCR beta chain was identified in a study of T cells in Graves' hyperthyroidism and ophthalmopathy. This CDR3 has 13 amino acids. Trimming cost V 6 bases and J 9 bases, with 15 bases left between them. Germline V CDR1 and CDR2: SNHLY, FYNNEI. Study results and limitations: The model predicted ophthalmopathy a median around six months before onset.

On the basis of clinical symptoms, serum thyroxine and TRAb, thyroid ultrasound and orbital computed tomography, diagnoses were made. RNA transcripts provided the source from which TCR beta CDR3 regions were amplified. TCR CDR3 regions were first amplified by RT-PCR with HTBI primers. TCRdb redid the calling of the multiplex PCR reads with MiXCR, one entry per CDR3 protein. The repertoire holds about 210,000 distinct CDR3 sequences, with 15% to 20% as singletons. In this sample, this clonotype turned up many times. Its antigen is unidentified. This TCR derives from a man in his forties or fifties with Graves' hyperthyroidism. The sequenced material came from blood. This chain connects TRBV2 to TRBJ2-1, with D hard to call. The CDR3, as DNA: TGTGCCAGCAGCGTGAGAGCGCAGGTTGAGCAGTTCTTC. Amino acid sequence: CASSVRAQVEQFF.